This T cell receptor beta chain stems from a study of cytomegalovirus exposure and HLA in healthy donors. Study-wide findings and caveats: Association with HLA alleles at 0.05 false discovery rate was found for 16,951 TCR beta sequences in a later analysis.

This clone occurred a few times. Antigen: not known. Primers: 60 Vbeta forward and 13 Jbeta reverse. The table came from immunoSEQ multiplex PCR; TCRdb's copy has only in-frame clones and leaves some out. Found here are tens of thousands of clones, roughly 80% of them singletons; the top ten hold 2.5% to 3%. Germline CDR1 SEHNR, CDR2 FQNEAQ (reference sequence). This CDR3 contains 16 residues. With 5 bases clipped from V and 6 bases from J, the junction kept 12 bases outside the gene matches. The rearrangement uses TRBV7-9 and TRBJ1-2; 10 positions match TRBD1. This clonotype originated in a woman younger than 45 in good health and CMV-seronegative. The sequenced sample consisted of PBMCs. This CDR3 reads CASSPSRDRGLNGYTF. CDR3 DNA sequence: TGTGCCAGCAGCCCATCTCGGGACAGGGGACTGAATGGCTACACCTTC.